These T cell receptor beta chains were read from a single sample in a study of control samples from healthy donors and cancer patients. Assay: immunoSEQ multiplex PCR; the TCRdb copy retains only in-frame clones and omits some. This sample has 150,000 to 180,000 clones, with about 94% found just once. Input material: blood. All receptors come from a man in his forties in good health. CDR3s include the opening cysteine and the closing phenylalanine or tryptophan. D genes are given only for firm matches. Expanded clones get a size class; other rows say once, few or many, or leave the size out.

J gene: TRBJ2-1; D gene: TRBD1; V gene: TRBV5-1; clone size: .; CDR3 DNA: TGCGCCAGCAGCACGGACAGGGGGTGGGATGAGCAGTTCTTC; CDR3 protein: CASSTDRGWDEQFF
J gene: TRBJ2-5; D gene: .; V gene: TRBV6-2/TRBV6-3; clone size: .; CDR3 DNA: TGTGCCAGCAGTTACGGAATGGGGGGCGCAGTATCTCGTCAAGAGACCCAGTACTTC; CDR3 protein: CASSYGMGGAVSRQETQYF
J gene: TRBJ1-5; D gene: .; V gene: TRBV7-9; clone size: .; CDR3 DNA: TGTGCCAGCAGCTCCACCGGGCAGTCTCGGACGGCCCAGCATTTT; CDR3 protein: CASSSTGQSRTAQHF
J gene: TRBJ1-2; D gene: .; V gene: TRBV11-2; clone size: .; CDR3 DNA: TGTGCCAGCAGCTTAGGTGGCCCGAACTATGGCTACACCTTC; CDR3 protein: CASSLGGPNYGYTF
J gene: TRBJ2-7; D gene: .; V gene: TRBV3-1/TRBV3-2; clone size: .; CDR3 DNA: TGTGCCAGCAGCCCCCCCGGACCGATCTACGAGCAGTACTTC; CDR3 protein: CASSPPGPIYEQYF
J gene: TRBJ1-6; D gene: .; V gene: TRBV7-8; clone size: once; CDR3 DNA: TGTGCCAGCAGCTTCGCAGGGAGGTCACCCCTCCACTTT; CDR3 protein: CASSFAGRSPLHF
J gene: TRBJ1-2; D gene: .; V gene: TRBV24-1; clone size: .; CDR3 DNA: TGTGCCACCAGTGATTTAAGGGGCTATGGCTACACCTTC; CDR3 protein: CATSDLRGYGYTF
J gene: TRBJ2-7; D gene: .; V gene: TRBV20-1; clone size: .; CDR3 DNA: TGCAGTGCTAGTCAGGGGATGTACGAGCAGTACTTC; CDR3 protein: CSASQGMYEQYF
J gene: TRBJ2-7; D gene: .; V gene: TRBV2; clone size: .; CDR3 DNA: TGTGCCAGAGACGTTCGAAACTCCTACGAGCAGTACTTC; CDR3 protein: CARDVRNSYEQYF
J gene: TRBJ1-2; D gene: .; V gene: TRBV5-6; clone size: .; CDR3 DNA: TGTGCCAGCAGCTTGCAGGCTGGCTATGGCTACACCTTC; CDR3 protein: CASSLQAGYGYTF
J gene: TRBJ1-2; D gene: .; V gene: TRBV27; clone size: .; CDR3 DNA: TGTGCCAGCAGTTTAGGACGGAGGTTGGGCTATGGCTACACCTTC; CDR3 protein: CASSLGRRLGYGYTF
J gene: TRBJ2-3; D gene: .; V gene: TRBV6-5; clone size: once; CDR3 DNA: TGTGCCAGCAGTTACTCAGGCCTCCCCGTGGGTACGCAGTATTTT; CDR3 protein: CASSYSGLPVGTQYF
J gene: TRBJ1-1; D gene: TRBD1; V gene: TRBV4-1; clone size: .; CDR3 DNA: TGCGCCAGCAGCCAAGAGGTCCGGACAGGGAGGCCCGGTGAAGCTTTCTTT; CDR3 protein: CASSQEVRTGRPGEAFF
J gene: TRBJ1-2; D gene: TRBD1; V gene: TRBV12-3/TRBV12-4; clone size: .; CDR3 DNA: TGTGCCAGCAGTTGGAGACAGGGGTATGGCTACACCTTC; CDR3 protein: CASSWRQGYGYTF
J gene: TRBJ2-1; D gene: TRBD2; V gene: TRBV11-2; clone size: .; CDR3 DNA: TGTGCCAGCAGCTTAGCGTCAGCGGGGTACTCCTACAATGAGCAGTTCTTC; CDR3 protein: CASSLASAGYSYNEQFF
J gene: TRBJ1-1; D gene: .; V gene: TRBV19; clone size: .; CDR3 DNA: TGTGCCAGTAGTATGGGGCCGAACACTGAAGCTTTCTTT; CDR3 protein: CASSMGPNTEAFF
J gene: TRBJ2-7; D gene: .; V gene: TRBV27; clone size: .; CDR3 DNA: TGTGCCAGCAGTTTGGGCGACGAGCAGTACTTC; CDR3 protein: CASSLGDEQYF
J gene: TRBJ2-3; D gene: .; V gene: TRBV3-1/TRBV3-2; clone size: .; CDR3 DNA: TGTGCCAGCAGCCAAGATCAGGGAGCGGATACGCAGTATTTT; CDR3 protein: CASSQDQGADTQYF
J gene: TRBJ2-2; D gene: .; V gene: TRBV5-1; clone size: .; CDR3 DNA: TGCGCCAGCAGCCTTACCATAGGCACCGGGGAGCTGTTTTTT; CDR3 protein: CASSLTIGTGELFF
J gene: TRBJ2-1; D gene: TRBD1; V gene: TRBV3-1/TRBV3-2; clone size: .; CDR3 DNA: TGTGCCAGCAGCCCTAGGGGGCGGAGCGTCTACGATGAGCAGTTCTTC; CDR3 protein: CASSPRGRSVYDEQFF
J gene: TRBJ2-3; D gene: TRBD2; V gene: TRBV7-9; clone size: .; CDR3 DNA: TGTGCCAGCAGAACTGGGGGGGTCACAGATACGCAGTATTTT; CDR3 protein: CASRTGGVTDTQYF
J gene: TRBJ2-1; D gene: TRBD2; V gene: TRBV27; clone size: .; CDR3 DNA: TGTGCCAGCAGTTACCTTAGCGGGGCGTCCTACAATGAGCAGTTCTTC; CDR3 protein: CASSYLSGASYNEQFF
J gene: TRBJ1-5; D gene: TRBD1; V gene: TRBV5-5; clone size: .; CDR3 DNA: TGTGCCAGCAGCTTGGAGGACAGGGGGCCCCAGCATTTT; CDR3 protein: CASSLEDRGPQHF
J gene: TRBJ1-1; D gene: .; V gene: TRBV7-9; clone size: .; CDR3 DNA: TGTGCCAGCAGCTTGGGGCGGACAGATAACACTGAAGCTTTCTTT; CDR3 protein: CASSLGRTDNTEAFF
J gene: TRBJ2-2; D gene: .; V gene: TRBV5-1; clone size: .; CDR3 DNA: TGCGCCAGCAGCTTGGGGCCTGACAGAAACACCGGGGAGCTGTTTTTT; CDR3 protein: CASSLGPDRNTGELFF
J gene: TRBJ1-2; D gene: .; V gene: TRBV6-1; clone size: .; CDR3 DNA: TGTGCCAGCAGTGAAGCCGGTGAGAATGGCTACACCTTC; CDR3 protein: CASSEAGENGYTF
J gene: TRBJ2-5; D gene: TRBD1; V gene: TRBV19; clone size: .; CDR3 DNA: TGTGCCAGTAGTATAGGACAGGGGGCAGAGACCCAGTACTTC; CDR3 protein: CASSIGQGAETQYF
J gene: TRBJ1-2; D gene: .; V gene: TRBV24-1; clone size: .; CDR3 DNA: TGTGCCACCAGTGACTGGGGACGTTCTATTGGCTACACCTTC; CDR3 protein: CATSDWGRSIGYTF
J gene: TRBJ2-2; D gene: .; V gene: TRBV5-1; clone size: .; CDR3 DNA: TGCGCCAGCAGCTTGGGGGAATTTGGCACCGGGGAGCTGTTTTTT; CDR3 protein: CASSLGEFGTGELFF
J gene: TRBJ1-2; D gene: .; V gene: TRBV14; clone size: .; CDR3 DNA: TGTGCCAGCAGCCAAGTGGCAGCCTATGGCTACACCTTC; CDR3 protein: CASSQVAAYGYTF
J gene: TRBJ1-1; D gene: TRBD1; V gene: TRBV24-1; clone size: .; CDR3 DNA: TGTGCCACCAAGGGGACCTCCGGGACAGGGGTCACTGAAGCTTTCTTT; CDR3 protein: CATKGTSGTGVTEAFF
J gene: TRBJ2-3; D gene: .; V gene: TRBV7-9; clone size: .; CDR3 DNA: TGTGCCAGCAGCTTGGGGACAACTGGAGATACGCAGTATTTT; CDR3 protein: CASSLGTTGDTQYF
J gene: TRBJ2-7; D gene: .; V gene: TRBV7-2; clone size: .; CDR3 DNA: TGTGCCAGCAGCTTAGGGACACCCTACGAGCAGTACTTC; CDR3 protein: CASSLGTPYEQYF
J gene: TRBJ1-4; D gene: .; V gene: TRBV5-4; clone size: .; CDR3 DNA: TGTGCCAGCAGCTTACGACAGGCTGGCAATGAAAAACTGTTTTTT; CDR3 protein: CASSLRQAGNEKLFF
J gene: TRBJ1-1; D gene: .; V gene: TRBV6-5; clone size: .; CDR3 DNA: TGTGCCACCCGACAGGCCCTTTCTACTGAAGCTTTCTTT; CDR3 protein: CATRQALSTEAFF
J gene: TRBJ1-5; D gene: .; V gene: TRBV9; clone size: .; CDR3 DNA: TGTGCCAGCAGCGTTGGGGCGCCCCAGCATTTT; CDR3 protein: CASSVGAPQHF
J gene: TRBJ1-5; D gene: .; V gene: TRBV18; clone size: .; CDR3 DNA: TGTGCCAGCTCACAGGGTTGGGGTCAGCCCCAGCATTTT; CDR3 protein: CASSQGWGQPQHF
J gene: TRBJ2-2; D gene: .; V gene: TRBV20-1; clone size: once; CDR3 DNA: TGCAGTGCTAGTCGTGCGAATACGAACACCGGGGAGCTGTTTTTT; CDR3 protein: CSASRANTNTGELFF
J gene: TRBJ1-1; D gene: .; V gene: TRBV5-1; clone size: .; CDR3 DNA: TGCGCCAGCAGCTTGGCGGCCGATACAACTGAAGCTTTCTTT; CDR3 protein: CASSLAADTTEAFF
J gene: TRBJ1-2; D gene: .; V gene: TRBV28; clone size: .; CDR3 DNA: TGTGCCAGCAGTTTTTCTGGCTACTATGGCTACACCTTC; CDR3 protein: CASSFSGYYGYTF
J gene: TRBJ2-3; D gene: .; V gene: TRBV7-2; clone size: .; CDR3 DNA: TGTGCCAGCAGCTTAAGCACAGATACGCAGTATTTT; CDR3 protein: CASSLSTDTQYF
J gene: TRBJ2-5; D gene: .; V gene: TRBV6-5; clone size: once; CDR3 DNA: TGTGCCAGCAGTTACGGACAACCCGGGGAGACCCAGTACTTC; CDR3 protein: CASSYGQPGETQYF
J gene: TRBJ2-2; D gene: TRBD2; V gene: TRBV19; clone size: .; CDR3 DNA: TGTGCCAGTAGTATAGATGGCCGGACTAGCGGGGGAACCGGGGAGCTGTTTTTT; CDR3 protein: CASSIDGRTSGGTGELFF
J gene: TRBJ2-2; D gene: .; V gene: TRBV7-3; clone size: .; CDR3 DNA: TGTGCCAGCTCCTGGACAGCGACCGGGGAGCTGTTTTTT; CDR3 protein: CASSWTATGELFF
J gene: TRBJ1-1; D gene: .; V gene: TRBV7-2; clone size: .; CDR3 DNA: TGTGCCAGCAGCTTAGGGGAGAACACTGAAGCTTTCTTT; CDR3 protein: CASSLGENTEAFF
J gene: TRBJ2-1; D gene: TRBD1; V gene: TRBV5-6; clone size: .; CDR3 DNA: TGTGCCAGCAGCTTCGGACAGGTTTACAATGAGCAGTTCTTC; CDR3 protein: CASSFGQVYNEQFF
J gene: TRBJ1-1; D gene: .; V gene: TRBV30; clone size: few; CDR3 DNA: TGTGCCTGGAGACAGGGGAACACTGAAGCTTTCTTT; CDR3 protein: CAWRQGNTEAFF
J gene: TRBJ1-2; D gene: .; V gene: TRBV25-1; clone size: .; CDR3 DNA: TGTGCCAGCAGTGAGACAGGTACAGAGAATGGCTACACCTTC; CDR3 protein: CASSETGTENGYTF